The 21 T cell receptor beta chains below all came from one sample that was sequenced in a study of beta chain features in type 1 diabetes. Sequenced material consisted of expressed TCRB transcripts (all of the isolated RNA was reverse transcribed). Profiling relied on immunoSEQ multiplex PCR, and the TCRdb table lists in-frame clones only, not all of them. The sample holds around 500,000 clones, approximately 10% seen once. Sequencing input: naive CD4+ T cells from blood. The receptors originated from a woman between 18 and 29 years old in good health.

This chain uses TRBV10-3 with TRBJ2-7; 12 bases are shared with TRBD1. Germline CDR1 and CDR2: ENHRY and SYGVKD. After removal of 2 bases from V and 7 bases from J, the junction contained 6 bases not matched to a gene. The CDR3 is 15 residues long. The CDR3 DNA sequence: TGTGCCATCAGTGAGCCGGGACAGGGGGCGGGTGAGCAGTACTTC. Translated, it gives CAISEPGQGAGEQYF.

In this sample, this clone turned up a few times. The rearrangement links TRBV7-2 to TRBJ1-1; D is unresolved. CDR1 is SGHTA and CDR2 is FQGNSA in the germline V gene. This CDR3 is 15 amino acids long. Trimming cost V 5 bases and J 1 base, with 14 bases left between them. CDR3 region: CASSTSGNQNTEAFF. As DNA, the CDR3 is TGTGCCAGCAGCACCTCGGGCAACCAGAACACTGAAGCTTTCTTT.

This clone was observed a few times. The chain employs TRBV14 and TRBJ2-1; a weak D match, TRBD2 (6 bases). CDR1 is SGHDN, CDR2 FVKESK, per germline. V was clipped by 2 bases and J by 8 bases, with 16 bases between them. This CDR3 contains 15 residues. CDR3 residues: CASSQLALRDYEQFF. CDR3 in DNA: TGTGCCAGCAGCCAATTGGCTCTCCGGGACTATGAGCAGTTCTTC.

This chain joins TRBV7-8 and TRBJ2-4; D gene uncertain. This CDR3 has 14 amino acids. With 1 base removed from V and 0 bases from J, the gap between germline ends came to 4 bases. From germline, CDR1 is SGHVS and CDR2 FQNEAQ. CDR3 sequence: CASSLGLAKNIQYF. For the CDR3, the DNA is TGTGCCAGCAGCTTAGGCCTAGCCAAAAACATTCAGTACTTC.

This clone was seen a handful of times. V usage is TRBV9 and J usage is TRBJ1-3; unclear D gene. V lost 3 bases, J lost 0 bases, and 10 bases lay in between. CDR3 length: 15 residues. Germline V gives CDR1 SGDLS, CDR2 YYNGEE. The CDR3 DNA reads as TGTGCCAGCAGCGCCAGGTTGGGCTCTGGAAACACCATATATTTT. It is translated as CASSARLGSGNTIYF. Full variable domain (outside the CDR3, taken from reference TRBV9 and TRBJ1-3): DSGVTQTPKHLITATGQRVTLRCSPRSGDLSVYWYQQSLDQGLQFLIQYYNGEERAKGNILERFSAQQFPDLHSELNLSSLELGDSALYFCASSARLGSGNTIYFGEGSWLTVV.

This clone was found a few times. The chain employs TRBV4-3 and TRBJ2-1; 10 nucleotides match TRBD1. J gave up 3 bases and V 3 bases, and 2 bases lay outside the gene matches. The CDR3 length is 15 residues. CDR1 and CDR2 (germline): LGHNA, YSLEER. CDR3: CASSQGDRGYNEQFF. The DNA for the CDR3 is TGCGCCAGCAGCCAGGGGGACAGGGGCTACAATGAGCAGTTCTTC.

This clone was seen a few times. The chain is built from TRBV30 and TRBJ2-7, with D maybe TRBD2 (6 bases). The CDR3 sequence is 15 residues long. V was pared by 4 bases and J by 0 bases, with 16 bases between. The germline V gene has CDR1 GTSNPN and CDR2 SVGIG (reference sequence). The CDR3 here is CAWKGITSLSYEQYF. In nucleotides, the CDR3 is TGTGCCTGGAAGGGTATTACTAGCCTCTCCTACGAGCAGTACTTC.

The chain carries TRBV11-2 and TRBJ2-7; D might be TRBD1 (5 bases). Germline V gene sequence: CDR1 SGHAT, CDR2 FQNNGV. The V end was cut by 4 bases, the J end by 6 bases, with 13 bases between. CDR3 length: 13 amino acids. CDR3 bases: TGTGCCAGCAGCTCCCAGGGTGCGCTCGAGCAGTACTTC. Protein product: CASSSQGALEQYF.

This chain links TRBV9 with TRBJ2-3; TRBD1 aligns across 7 bases. V trimming: 4 bases; J trimming: 0 bases; junction bases outside the gene matches: 11. The germline CDR1 and CDR2 sequences are SGDLS and YYNGEE. The CDR3 has 17 residues. In DNA form, the CDR3 reads TGTGCCAGCAGCACTGGACAGGCTGCTTCTAGCACAGATACGCAGTATTTT. This gives the protein CASSTGQAASSTDTQYF. The complete variable domain, with remaining parts taken from reference TRBV9 and TRBJ2-3, reads DSGVTQTPKHLITATGQRVTLRCSPRSGDLSVYWYQQSLDQGLQFLIQYYNGEERAKGNILERFSAQQFPDLHSELNLSSLELGDSALYFCASSTGQAASSTDTQYFGPGTRLTVL.

This clone was recorded a few times. Additional DNA sequences in this sample encode the identical CDR3. The V call is TRBV5-1, the J call TRBJ2-5, with 9 bases identical to TRBD1. Unmatched junction bases numbered 3, after V lost 4 bases and J lost 2 bases. Germline V gives CDR1 SGHRS, CDR2 YFSETQ. This CDR3 is built from 14 residues. In nucleotides, the CDR3 is TGCGCCAGCAGCCTCGGACAGGGGCAAGAGACCCAGTACTTC. Translating gives CASSLGQGQETQYF.

The chain links TRBV7-9 to TRBJ1-1, with D unclear. Trimming took off 0 bases at V and 3 bases at J, with 17 bases between the two ends. CDR1 is SEHNR and CDR2 is FQNEAQ in the germline V gene (reference sequence). CDR3 length equals 17 residues. CDR3 bases: TGTGCCAGCAGCTTAGCGTTGGCCAGGATATCCCACACTGAAGCTTTCTTT. Protein: CASSLALARISHTEAFF.

This clone was detected many times. J is TRBJ2-1 and V is TRBV30; D not certain. V was cut by 1 base and J by 10 bases, with 8 bases left in between. CDR1 GTSNPN and CDR2 SVGIG come from the germline V gene (reference sequence). The CDR3 has 11 residues. The CDR3 nucleotides read TGTGCCTGGAGTGGGTTTGAGGAGCAGTTCTTC. It codes for CAWSGFEEQFF. Full variable domain (remainder filled in from reference TRBV30 and TRBJ2-1): SQTIHQWPATLVQPVGSPLSLECTVEGTSNPNLYWYRQAAGRGLQLLFYSVGIGQISSEVPQNLSASRPQDRQFILSSKKLLLSDSGFYLCAWSGFEEQFFGPGTRLTVL.

The chain carries TRBV5-1 and TRBJ2-7; 7 nucleotides agree with TRBD2. The germline V gene has CDR1 SGHRS and CDR2 YFSETQ. The length of the CDR3 is 15 residues. With 4 bases clipped from V and 2 bases from J, the junction kept 9 bases outside the gene matches. CDR3 amino acids: CASSPEGGPPYEQYF. The CDR3 DNA follows: TGCGCCAGCAGCCCGGAGGGAGGGCCCCCCTACGAGCAGTACTTC.

In its sample, this clone was seen a few times. The V gene is TRBV2, the J gene TRBJ2-5; D is undetermined. The CDR3 is 13 residues long. Trimming left V 5 bases short and J 1 base short, with 8 bases between. The germline V gene encodes CDR1 SNHLY and CDR2 FYNNEI. The CDR3: CASSPRRQETQYF. In DNA form, the CDR3 reads TGTGCCAGCAGTCCACGACGCCAAGAGACCCAGTACTTC.

The chain has TRBV7-3 and TRBJ1-5; D is unresolved. Trimming pared 0 bases from V and 7 bases from J, leaving 1 base between. The CDR3 totals 11 residues. Germline values: CDR1 SGHTA, CDR2 FQGTGA. The CDR3 region has the DNA TGTGCCAGCAGCTTAACCCAGCCCCAGCATTTT. Residues: CASSLTQPQHF.

The V call is TRBV30, the J call TRBJ2-5; D possibly corresponds to TRBD1 (6 bases). The CDR3 sequence is 13 residues long. The germline V gene has CDR1 GTSNPN and CDR2 SVGIG (reference sequence). The V gene lost 4 bases and the J gene lost 1 base, with 10 bases spanning the gap. The DNA for the CDR3 is TGTGCCTGGACCCCAGGGGCCCAAGAGACCCAGTACTTC. It encodes CAWTPGAQETQYF. Full variable domain (missing parts from reference TRBV30 and TRBJ2-5): SQTIHQWPATLVQPVGSPLSLECTVEGTSNPNLYWYRQAAGRGLQLLFYSVGIGQISSEVPQNLSASRPQDRQFILSSKKLLLSDSGFYLCAWTPGAQETQYFGPGTRLLVL.

This clone turned up a few times. The rearrangement links TRBV13 to TRBJ2-1, with D uncertain. This CDR3 spans 15 amino acids. Trimming stripped 6 bases from V and 0 bases from J, with 12 bases between. Germline CDR1 PRHDT, CDR2 FYEKMQ (reference sequence). CDR3 nucleotide sequence: TGTGCCAGCAGATTCCCCGGTAGCTCCTACAATGAGCAGTTCTTC. This codes for CASRFPGSSYNEQFF.

This clone was recorded a few times. CDR3 sequence: CASSLGLWTHSPLHF. DNA of the CDR3: TGTGCCAGCAGTCTAGGACTTTGGACCCATTCACCCCTCCACTTT. V is TRBV28 and J is TRBJ1-6, with D uncertain. The CDR3 contains 15 residues. Germline CDR1 MDHEN, CDR2 SYDVKM. Trimming pared 5 bases from V and 8 bases from J, leaving 16 bases between.

With regard to this clone: This sample includes further DNA sequences coding for the same CDR3. The V call is TRBV7-2, the J call TRBJ2-5; no reliable D call. CDR1 is SGHTA and CDR2 is FQGNSA in the germline V gene. V lost 5 bases and J 5 bases, leaving 6 bases between the germline ends. The CDR3 covers 11 residues. CDR3 sequence: CASSPSETQYF. The CDR3 DNA is TGTGCCAGCAGCCCTTCGGAGACCCAGTACTTC.

This sequence joins TRBV5-1 and TRBJ2-5; D unclear. Per germline, CDR1 SGHRS and CDR2 YFSETQ. The V end was cut by 0 bases, the J end by 5 bases, with 14 bases between. The CDR3 has 15 residues. For the CDR3, the DNA is TGCGCCAGCAGCTTGGTGTCTGCAATGGAGGAGACCCAGTACTTC. Protein: CASSLVSAMEETQYF.

This clone was counted between two and nine times. This sequence joins TRBV7-3 and TRBJ2-1; D is perhaps TRBD1 (6 bases). Germline V gene sequence: CDR1 SGHTA, CDR2 FQGTGA. Trimming stripped 2 bases from V and 1 base from J, with 12 bases between. This CDR3 region has 16 residues. This CDR3 is CASSLAPDSSYNEQFF. DNA for the CDR3: TGTGCCAGCAGCTTAGCTCCGGACAGTTCCTACAATGAGCAGTTCTTC.